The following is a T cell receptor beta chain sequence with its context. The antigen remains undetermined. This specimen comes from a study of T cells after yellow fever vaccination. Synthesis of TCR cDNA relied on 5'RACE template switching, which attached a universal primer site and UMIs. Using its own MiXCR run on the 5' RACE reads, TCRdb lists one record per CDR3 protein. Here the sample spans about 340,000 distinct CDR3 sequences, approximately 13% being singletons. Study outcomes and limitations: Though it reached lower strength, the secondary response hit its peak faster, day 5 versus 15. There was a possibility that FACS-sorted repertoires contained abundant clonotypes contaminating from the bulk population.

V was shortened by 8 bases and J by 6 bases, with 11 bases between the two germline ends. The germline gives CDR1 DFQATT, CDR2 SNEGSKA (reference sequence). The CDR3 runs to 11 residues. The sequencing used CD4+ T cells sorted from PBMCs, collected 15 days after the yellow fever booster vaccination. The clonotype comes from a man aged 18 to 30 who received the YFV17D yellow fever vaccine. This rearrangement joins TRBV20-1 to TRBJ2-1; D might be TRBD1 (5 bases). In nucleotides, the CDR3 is TGCAGTCCCAAGCAGGGCAATGAGCAGTTCTTC. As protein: CSPKQGNEQFF.